Sequencing of this T cell receptor beta chain was carried out in a study of blood T cells in healthy people across ages. Study outcomes and limitations: Both naive CD4+ cell counts and diversity were greater in long-lived donors than in aged donors. Estimated diversity that came from one million T cells was considered an underestimate. Diversity of TCR beta correlated strongly with naive T cell percentage. Diversity of TCR beta per million T cells declined in a roughly linear way with age.

The use of a sample-barcoded 5' primer and a J-beta primer mix characterized a second PCR of about 6 to 12 cycles. TCRdb re-called the 5' RACE reads through MiXCR, storing one row per CDR3 protein. The sample shows hundreds of thousands of distinct CDR3 sequences, over 40% of them seen only once. A note on this clonotype: Its antigen remains unidentified. One end of the junction does not line up with germline, which may come from a read error.

The specimen was blood. The clonotype originates from a man older than 75 in good health.

CDR3 sequence (DNA): TGTGCTAGCAAACCCGGACTAGCGGGATACAATGAGCAGTTCTTC. Protein: CASKPGLAGYNEQFF. The chain has TRBV28 and TRBJ2-1; TRBD2 matches 12 bases. This CDR3 has 15 amino acids. Germline loops: CDR1 MDHEN, CDR2 SYDVKM. The full variable domain, with the rest looked up from reference TRBV28 and TRBJ2-1, is DVKVTQSSRYLVKRTGEKVFLECVQDMDHENMFWYRQDPGLGLRLIYFSYDVKMKEKGDIPEGYSVSREKKERFSLILESASTNQTSMYLCASKPGLAGYNEQFFGPGTRLTVL.